These 22 T cell receptor beta chains came from one sample sequenced in a study of blood T cell repertoires in COVID-19. Libraries were prepared by immunoSEQ multiplex PCR; TCRdb keeps only in-frame clonotypes and omits some of them. This table has tens of thousands of clones, 70% to 90% appearing once. The sequenced sample consisted of peripheral blood. The origin of the receptors is a man aged 45 to 65 with active COVID-19.

This chain joins TRBV7-8 and TRBJ2-1; no definite D call. The CDR3 is made up of 13 amino acids. From germline, CDR1 is SGHVS and CDR2 FQNEAQ. With 2 bases removed from V and 6 bases from J, the gap between germline ends came to 8 bases. The CDR3 reads CASSLPGFNEQFF. CDR3 sequence (DNA): TGTGCCAGCAGCTTACCCGGGTTCAATGAGCAGTTCTTC.

The J gene is TRBJ2-1, the V gene TRBV6-2 or TRBV6-3; TRBD2 matches at 16 bases. V shed 2 bases and J 8 bases; nucleotides not matched to a gene: 0. The CDR3 runs to 15 residues. The V gene's germline CDR1 is MNHEY and CDR2 SVGEGT. This CDR3 is CASSYGTSGRDEQFF. The CDR3 DNA sequence: TGTGCCAGCAGTTACGGGACTAGCGGGAGGGATGAGCAGTTCTTC.

V usage is TRBV11-3 and J usage is TRBJ2-5; D remains unclear. V was cut by 1 base and J by 2 bases, with 8 bases left in between. Germline CDR1 SGHNT, CDR2 YENEEA. The CDR3 has 14 residues. CDR3 in DNA: TGTGCCAGCAGCTTAGGAAGCGTACAAGAGACCCAGTACTTC. Protein product: CASSLGSVQETQYF.

The chain employs TRBV5-1 and TRBJ2-1; D remains ambiguous. Germline V gives CDR1 SGHRS, CDR2 YFSETQ. This CDR3 comprises 14 residues. V lost 0 bases and J lost 8, with 12 bases in between. The CDR3 here is CASSLVGNWDEQFF. The CDR3 DNA sequence: TGCGCCAGCAGCTTGGTGGGCAATTGGGATGAGCAGTTCTTC.

The genes are TRBV7-2 and TRBJ2-2; TRBD2 matches 7 bases. The CDR3 runs to 18 residues. The ends lost 4 bases at V and 0 bases at J; junction bases unmatched: 11. Germline V gives CDR1 SGHTA, CDR2 FQGNSA. CDR3: CASSSPPASGSNTGELFF. Here the CDR3 DNA reads TGTGCCAGCAGCTCTCCCCCAGCTAGCGGTTCGAACACCGGGGAGCTGTTTTTT.

The V call is TRBV3-1 (or the pseudogene TRBV3-2), the J call TRBJ1-1, with D perhaps TRBD1 (6 bases). The germline V and J ends were trimmed by 6 bases and 0 bases, with 8 bases remaining between them. The germline V gene encodes CDR1 LGHDT and CDR2 YNNKEL (reference sequence). The CDR3 sequence is 13 residues long. CDR3 in DNA: TGTGCCAGCAGGGACAGTATGAACACTGAAGCTTTCTTT. Encoded protein: CASRDSMNTEAFF.

The count of this clone is one. The V call is TRBV7-2, the J call TRBJ2-1; D not resolved. From germline, CDR1 is SGHTA and CDR2 FQGNSA. This CDR3 has 12 residues. V lost 1 base to trimming and J lost 10 bases, with 8 bases between them. The DNA of the CDR3 is TGTGCCAGCAGCTTAGGTAGATACGAGCAGTTCTTC. As protein: CASSLGRYEQFF.

This chain joins TRBV30 and TRBJ2-1; 9 nucleotides align to TRBD1. Trimming at V came to 3 bases and at J to 6 bases, leaving 15 bases not matched to a gene. CDR1 is GTSNPN and CDR2 is SVGIG in the germline V gene (reference sequence). CDR3 length: 17 amino acids. CDR3 sequence: CAWREGQGFVRTNEQFF. The CDR3 DNA reads TGTGCCTGGAGGGAGGGACAGGGCTTCGTCCGTACCAATGAGCAGTTCTTC.

The rearrangement joins TRBV27 to TRBJ2-7; TRBD1 agrees at 8 bases. CDR3 length: 17 amino acids. The junction had 17 bases not matched to a gene; V was cut back by 4 bases and J by 6 bases. CDR1 is MNHEY and CDR2 is SMNVEV in the germline V gene (reference sequence). Here the CDR3 DNA reads TGTGCCAGCAGTTCCCCCAATAAAGGGACAGGCTCGTGCGAGCAGTACGTC. Translated, it gives CASSSPNKGTGSCEQYV.

The chain carries TRBV19 and TRBJ2-2; D possibly corresponds to TRBD2 (6 bases). CDR1 is LNHDA, CDR2 SQIVND, per germline (reference sequence). The CDR3 is made up of 15 amino acids. V shed 7 bases and J shed 7 bases, with 19 bases lying between them. CDR3 in DNA: TGTGCCAGTACGGCCGGGGGAGCTTACTACGGGGAGCTGTTTTTT. Its translation is CASTAGGAYYGELFF.

The rearrangement links TRBV21-1 to TRBJ2-2; the table gives TRBD2 as D, unverified against the DNA. TRBV21-1 represents a pseudogene. The CDR3 runs 16 residues. The CDR3: CASSREGGRDTGELFF. The DNA of the CDR3 is TGTGCCAGCAGCCGAGAGGGAGGGAGGGACACCGGGGAGCTGTTTTTT.

In DNA, the CDR3 is TGCGCCAGCAGCCCTAGAGGGGGCGGACAGGCCATTGAAGCTTTCTTT. It specifies CASSPRGGGQAIEAFF. The V gene is TRBV5-1, the J gene TRBJ1-1; 7 bases line up with TRBD1. The CDR3 length is 16 residues. Trimming at V came to 4 bases and at J to 7 bases, leaving 16 bases not matched to a gene. Per germline, CDR1 SGHRS and CDR2 YFSETQ.

V is TRBV9 and J is TRBJ2-7; 7 bases are a match to TRBD1. With 2 bases clipped from V and 0 bases from J, the junction kept 8 bases outside the gene matches. Per germline, CDR1 SGDLS and CDR2 YYNGEE. The length of the CDR3 is 16 residues. DNA for the CDR3: TGTGCCAGCAGCGTCCATGGGACAGACCGCTCCTACGAGCAGTACTTC. Translating gives CASSVHGTDRSYEQYF.

The V gene is TRBV3-1 (or the pseudogene TRBV3-2), the J gene TRBJ2-7; 12 nucleotides match TRBD2. The CDR3 is 15 amino acids. Germline trimming cut 6 bases from V and 6 bases from J; bases unmatched to any gene: 9. Germline V gene data show CDR1 as LGHDT and CDR2 as YNNKEL (reference sequence). In nucleotides, the CDR3 is TGTGCCAGCAGTCGACTAGCGGGGGCGAGACGCGAGCAGTACTTC. It specifies CASSRLAGARREQYF.

This chain joins TRBV11-2 and TRBJ2-2; TRBD1 might be the D (6 bases). The CDR3 contains 18 residues. The germline V gene has CDR1 SGHAT and CDR2 FQNNGV. V lost 4 bases and J lost 5, with 23 bases in between. The CDR3: CASSSGFGLGAGTGELFF. The CDR3 DNA reads TGTGCCAGCAGCTCCGGGTTCGGGTTGGGGGCAGGAACCGGGGAGCTGTTTTTT. Using reference TRBV11-2 and TRBJ2-2 for the parts outside the CDR3, the full variable domain is EAGVAQSPRYKIIEKRQSVAFWCNPISGHATLYWYQQILGQGPKLLIQFQNNGVVDDSQLPKDRFSAERLKGVDSTLKIQPAKLEDSAVYLCASSSGFGLGAGTGELFFGEGSRLTVL.

This clone was detected only a few times. The chain couples TRBV7-8 to TRBJ1-2, with 7 nucleotides matching TRBD1. Germline V gene lookup returns CDR1 SGHVS and CDR2 FQNEAQ. This CDR3 spans 15 amino acids. The junction had 8 bases not matched to a gene; V was cut back by 3 bases and J by 4 bases. Here the CDR3 DNA reads TGTGCCAGCAGCTTGGGGCAGGGGGGAGGCTATGGCTACACCTTC. Translating it yields CASSLGQGGGYGYTF.

The J gene is TRBJ2-3, the V gene TRBV5-1, with D unclear. The CDR3 covers 13 residues. Trimming shortened V by 4 bases and J by 4 bases, and 10 bases separated the two germline ends. CDR1 and CDR2 from the germline V gene are SGHRS and YFSETQ. The CDR3: CASSATYADTQYF. The CDR3 nucleotides are TGCGCCAGCAGCGCCACCTACGCAGATACGCAGTATTTT.

V and J are TRBV4-1 and TRBJ2-2; D gene ambiguous. The CDR3 is 12 amino acids. Trimming pared 0 bases from V and 9 bases from J, leaving 5 bases between. Germline V CDR1 and CDR2: MGHRA, YSYEKL. The CDR3 loop is CASSQDLRELFF. CDR3 coding DNA: TGCGCCAGCAGCCAAGATCTCCGGGAGCTGTTTTTT.

The gene calls are TRBV6-5 and TRBJ1-1, with D unresolved. CDR3 length: 13 residues. Germline V gene data show CDR1 as MNHEY and CDR2 as SVGAGI. The V and J ends lost 6 bases and 3 bases respectively, with 11 bases between them. The CDR3: CASRLFEYTEAFF. The CDR3 coding sequence is TGTGCCAGCAGACTCTTTGAGTACACTGAAGCTTTCTTT.

This clone was detected only a few times. The J gene is TRBJ1-6, the V gene TRBV9; 9 bases match TRBD1. The CDR3 covers 15 residues. Germline CDR1 and CDR2: SGDLS and YYNGEE. V gave up 4 bases and J gave up 7 bases; unmatched junction bases: 6. CDR3 in amino acids: CASSPQGTGNSPLHF. Written as DNA, the CDR3 is TGTGCCAGCAGCCCCCAAGGGACAGGGAATTCACCCCTCCACTTT. Filled out from reference TRBV9 and TRBJ1-6, the complete variable domain reads DSGVTQTPKHLITATGQRVTLRCSPRSGDLSVYWYQQSLDQGLQFLIQYYNGEERAKGNILERFSAQQFPDLHSELNLSSLELGDSALYFCASSPQGTGNSPLHFGNGTRLTVT.

The chain employs TRBV5-1 and TRBJ1-2; 11 nucleotides match TRBD1. Germline CDR1 reads SGHRS; CDR2 reads YFSETQ. Unmatched junction bases numbered 7, after V lost 4 bases and J lost 8 bases. This CDR3 region has 14 residues. The DNA for the CDR3 is TGCGCCAGCAGCACCCCGGACAGGGGGCGCGGCTACACCTTC. Translation: CASSTPDRGRGYTF.

This clone was seen more than once but under ten times. The J gene is TRBJ2-7, the V gene TRBV10-3; perhaps TRBD2 as D (6 bases). The germline V and J ends were trimmed by 7 bases and 1 base, with 14 bases remaining between them. This CDR3 is 14 amino acids long. The germline V gene encodes CDR1 ENHRY and CDR2 SYGVKD. CDR3 residues: CAIMAAAGSYEQYF. CDR3 sequence (DNA): TGTGCCATCATGGCAGCGGCGGGGTCCTACGAGCAGTACTTC.